This TCR beta chain was observed in a study of Graves' ophthalmopathy and Graves' hyperthyroidism. This clonotype was recorded at least ten times. The CDR3 sequence is 14 residues long. V shed 3 bases, J shed 5 bases, and the junction held 1 base outside the gene matches. Pregnant or lactating patients and those with other autoimmune diseases or uncontrolled infections were excluded. Researchers took RNA transcripts and amplified TCR beta CDR3 regions from them. The authors performed first-round RT-PCR with HTBI primers and then a second-round multiplex PCR. TCRdb reanalysed the multiplex PCR reads using MiXCR and keeps one entry per CDR3 protein. The sample consists of over 450,000 distinct CDR3 sequences, approximately 15% of them appearing once.

The genes are TRBV12-3 or TRBV12-4 and TRBJ2-2, with 9 positions matching TRBD2. This clonotype originated in a woman in her twenties or thirties with Graves' ophthalmopathy. Input material: blood. This CDR3 is CASSFTSGTGELFF. The CDR3 DNA reads TGTGCCAGCAGTTTTACTAGCGGGACCGGGGAGCTGTTTTTT.